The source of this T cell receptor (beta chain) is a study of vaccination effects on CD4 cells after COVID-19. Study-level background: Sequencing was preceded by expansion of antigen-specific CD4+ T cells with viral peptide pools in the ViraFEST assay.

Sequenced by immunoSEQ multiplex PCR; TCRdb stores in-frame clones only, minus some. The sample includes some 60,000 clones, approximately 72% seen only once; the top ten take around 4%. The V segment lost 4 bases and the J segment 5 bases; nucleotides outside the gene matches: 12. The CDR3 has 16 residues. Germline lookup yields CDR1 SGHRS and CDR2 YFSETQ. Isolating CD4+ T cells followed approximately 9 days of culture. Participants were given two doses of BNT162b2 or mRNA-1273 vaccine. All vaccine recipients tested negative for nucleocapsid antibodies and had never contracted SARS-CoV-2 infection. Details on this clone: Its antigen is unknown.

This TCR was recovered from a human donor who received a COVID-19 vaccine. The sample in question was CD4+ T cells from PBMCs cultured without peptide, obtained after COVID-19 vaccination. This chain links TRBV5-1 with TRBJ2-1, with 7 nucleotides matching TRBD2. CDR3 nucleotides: TGCGCCAGCAGCGAGCTAACTAGCGCTTGGGACAATGAGCAGTTCTTC. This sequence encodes CASSELTSAWDNEQFF.